What follows is one T cell receptor (beta chain) and its context. Its antigen is currently unknown. CDR1 and CDR2 (germline): LNHNV, YYDKDF (reference sequence). V was pared by 2 bases and J by 0 bases, with 11 bases between. The CDR3 is made up of 16 amino acids. Profiled with immunoSEQ multiplex PCR; TCRdb holds only in-frame clones, not every one. The top ten clones hold 15% of a sample with over 85,000 clones, about 90% of them seen once. The data were taken from a study of T cell responses to AZD1222 COVID-19 vaccine. Findings of the study overall: At baseline, just five to seven AZD1222 recipients tested seropositive.

The chain uses TRBV15 and TRBJ1-5; D gene uncertain. The TCR comes from an adult who received the AZD1222 COVID-19 vaccine. Sequences were derived from peripheral blood, sampled 28 days after the second AZD1222 dose. The DNA for the CDR3 is TGTGCCACCAGCAGACCAGGAGTTTATAGCAATCAGCCCCAGCATTTT. It yields the protein CATSRPGVYSNQPQHF. Filled out from reference TRBV15 and TRBJ1-5, the complete variable domain reads DAMVIQNPRYQVTQFGKPVTLSCSQTLNHNVMYWYQQKSSQAPKLLFHYYDKDFNNEADTPDNFQSRRPNTSFCFLDIRSPGLGDTAMYLCATSRPGVYSNQPQHFGDGTRLSIL.